This T cell receptor beta chain was captured by sequencing in a study of spatial heterogeneity in lung cancer. Whole-study context: In raw reads, more than 9.5 appearances on average were recorded for each unique TCR and UMI combination.

By sample share, this clonotype is medium-sized. Stated time point: sample taken at primary tumor resection. About 73 TRACERx patients with early, untreated non-small cell lung cancer donated samples. Tumor, nontumor lung or frozen PBMC supplied whole RNA that was sequenced unsorted. TCR cDNA molecules were tagged individually, and each one carried a unique molecular identifier. Via MiXCR, TCRdb re-called the 5' RACE reads, giving one row per CDR3 protein. The sample records several thousand distinct CDR3 sequences, around 5.2% being singletons. CDR3 length: 15 amino acids. Trimming cost V 4 bases and J 2 bases, with 15 bases left between them. Germline V gene lookup returns CDR1 SGHRS and CDR2 YFSETQ.

The receptor was derived from a female donor with early-stage non-small cell lung cancer. This rearrangement joins TRBV5-1 to TRBJ1-2, with D hard to call. The sequencing here drew on normal lung tissue next to the tumor, taken at surgery. This chain's CDR3 is CASSPAGWGNYGYTF. In DNA, the CDR3 is TGCGCCAGCAGCCCGGCAGGTTGGGGAAACTATGGCTACACCTTC.